One and the same sample provided the 24 T cell receptor beta chains below, sequenced in a study of OX40 agonist ivuxolimab in advanced cancers. The repertoire was sequenced with immunoSEQ multiplex PCR; TCRdb's copy has only in-frame clones and lacks some. The repertoire has some 150,000 clones, about nine tenths of them found once; the top ten carry 0.95% to 1.4%. This sample comprised CD4+ or CD8+ T cells sorted from blood, obtained in a trial of the OX40 agonist ivuxolimab. The receptors here all came from an adult with an advanced solid tumor such as melanoma, head and neck, liver or kidney cancer.

The rearrangement uses TRBV13 and TRBJ2-4, with 7 bases identical to TRBD1. Germline CDR1 is PRHDT and CDR2 is FYEKMQ (reference sequence). This CDR3 region has 14 residues. The junction had 7 bases not matched to a gene; V was cut back by 5 bases and J by 6 bases. In nucleotides, the CDR3 is TGTGCCAGCAGCCTTCGACAGGGTGGAAACATTCAGTACTTC. The encoded protein is CASSLRQGGNIQYF.

V gene TRBV6-1 combines with J gene TRBJ2-7; 11 bases fit TRBD2. Germline V lookup: CDR1 MNHNS, CDR2 SASEGT. The V and J ends lost 4 bases and 6 bases, in that order; junction bases with no gene match: 5. This CDR3 is built from 14 residues. CDR3 nucleotides: TGTGCCAGCAGTGGCCTAGCGGGAGGTGCCGAGCAGTACTTC. As protein: CASSGLAGGAEQYF.

This CDR3 reads CASSLTGTDGYTF. CDR3 bases: TGCGCCAGCAGCTTAACCGGGACCGATGGCTACACCTTC. The chain carries TRBV5-1 and TRBJ1-2, with D possibly being TRBD1 (5 bases). The CDR3 extends over 13 amino acids. The V gene's germline CDR1 is SGHRS and CDR2 YFSETQ. Trimming shortened V by 2 bases and J by 6 bases, and 11 bases separated the two germline ends.

The chain links TRBV7-2 to TRBJ1-1; TRBD1 is a possible D gene (5 bases). Germline V gene lookup returns CDR1 SGHTA and CDR2 FQGNSA. The CDR3 is 14 residues long. The germline V and J ends were trimmed by 3 bases and 1 base, with 9 bases remaining between them. In DNA, the CDR3 is TGTGCCAGCAGCTTTCAGGGATCGAACACTGAAGCTTTCTTT. Protein product: CASSFQGSNTEAFF.

CDR3 DNA sequence: TGCGCCAGCAGCCAAGCCCAAAACTCCCTCCGGAGTGAAAAACTGTTTTTT. Protein: CASSQAQNSLRSEKLFF. The chain links TRBV4-1 to TRBJ1-4; D gene uncertain. The V gene lost 1 base and the J gene lost 7 bases, with 19 bases spanning the gap. CDR3 size: 17 residues. From germline, CDR1 is MGHRA and CDR2 YSYEKL.

The chain links TRBV10-1 to TRBJ2-5; tentatively, D is TRBD1 (6 bases). The CDR3 runs to 14 residues. V gave up 2 bases and J gave up 2 bases, with 9 bases separating them. Germline V gives CDR1 WNHNN, CDR2 SYGVQD (reference sequence). CDR3: CASSERQGQETQYF. The CDR3 DNA follows: TGCGCCAGCAGTGAGCGTCAGGGGCAAGAGACCCAGTACTTC.

The chain is built from TRBV7-9 and TRBJ2-2; D gene uncertain. Trimming took off 3 bases at V and 6 bases at J, with 11 bases between the two ends. This CDR3 has 14 residues. Germline CDR1 is SEHNR and CDR2 is FQNEAQ (reference sequence). The CDR3 sequence is CASSFRTLSGELFF. DNA of the CDR3: TGTGCCAGCAGCTTCCGGACGTTATCCGGGGAGCTGTTTTTT.

The V gene is TRBV7-2, the J gene TRBJ2-3; 7 bases match TRBD1. The CDR3 is made up of 14 amino acids. With V trimmed by 4 bases and J by 1 base, 2 bases remained unmatched. Per germline, CDR1 SGHTA and CDR2 FQGNSA. The CDR3 here is CASSSGQGTDTQYF. The CDR3 DNA reads TGTGCCAGCAGCTCCGGACAGGGCACAGATACGCAGTATTTT.

The rearrangement joins TRBV5-6 to TRBJ1-3; TRBD1 agrees at 7 bases. CDR3 length: 16 residues. Germline V CDR1 and CDR2: SGHDT, YYEEEE. Germline trimming cut 0 bases from V and 4 bases from J; bases unmatched to any gene: 7. In DNA, the CDR3 is TGTGCCAGCAGCTTGGTCTTAGGGGGCAACGGAAACACCATATATTTT. Translating it yields CASSLVLGGNGNTIYF.

This chain uses TRBV28 with TRBJ1-5; 7 bases are shared with TRBD1. The ends lost 10 bases at V and 4 bases at J; junction bases unmatched: 4. Germline V gives CDR1 MDHEN, CDR2 SYDVKM. The length of the CDR3 is 12 residues. CDR3 sequence reads: CATGQVNQPQHF. The CDR3 region has the DNA TGTGCCACCGGACAGGTTAATCAGCCCCAGCATTTT.

This clone appeared once. CDR3 sequence reads: CASSFAYNSPLHF. The CDR3 region has the DNA TGTGCCAGCAGTTTCGCCTATAATTCACCCCTCCACTTT. This chain connects TRBV27 to TRBJ1-6, with D uncertain. Between the trimmed V and J ends, which lost 3 bases and 2 bases, there was a span of 2 bases. This CDR3 is 13 amino acids long. The germline CDR1 and CDR2 sequences are MNHEY and SMNVEV (reference sequence).

The rearrangement uses TRBV5-8 and TRBJ2-7, with 11 bases identical to TRBD1. CDR3 size: 16 residues. Germline CDR1 SGHTS, CDR2 YDEGEE. V dropped 0 bases and J dropped 7; count of bases not matched to a gene: 9. CDR3: CASSLGWTGGAWEQYF. The CDR3 DNA follows: TGTGCCAGCAGCTTGGGTTGGACAGGGGGCGCATGGGAGCAGTACTTC.

The chain recombines TRBV18 with TRBJ2-5, with TRBD1 matching 8 bases. The germline V gene has CDR1 KGHSH and CDR2 LQKENI. V was clipped by 3 bases and J by 1 base; unmatched bases: 7. The CDR3 loop spans 16 amino acids. The chain's CDR3 is CASSPKPGTGQETQYF. The CDR3 DNA sequence: TGTGCCAGCTCACCGAAACCCGGGACAGGCCAAGAGACCCAGTACTTC.

The chain's CDR3 is CASSGDRGLTGELFF. CDR3 bases: TGTGCCAGCAGTGGAGACAGGGGGCTTACCGGGGAGCTGTTTTTT. The V gene is TRBV6-1, the J gene TRBJ2-2, with 10 bases aligning to TRBD1. Per germline, CDR1 MNHNS and CDR2 SASEGT. V lost 4 bases to trimming and J lost 5 bases; unmatched junction nucleotides: 4. This CDR3 is 15 amino acids long.

This chain connects TRBV12-5 to TRBJ2-3; 7 bases agree with TRBD1. The CDR3 is made up of 15 amino acids. V gave up 6 bases and J gave up 5 bases; unmatched junction bases: 11. In germline, CDR1 is LGHNT, CDR2 FRNRAP. The CDR3 sequence: CASGPRDRSQDTQYF. CDR3 sequence (DNA): TGTGCTAGTGGCCCTAGGGACAGATCACAAGATACGCAGTATTTT.

This clone has a single count. The V call is TRBV9, the J call TRBJ1-5, with D uncertain. The CDR3 sequence is 14 residues long. Germline values: CDR1 SGDLS, CDR2 YYNGEE. Trimming removed 1 base at V and 3 bases at J, with 8 bases between. CDR3 region: CASSVLPDNQPQHF. The CDR3 DNA is TGTGCCAGCAGCGTACTCCCAGACAATCAGCCCCAGCATTTT.

This sequence joins TRBV4-1 and TRBJ1-5; D is perhaps TRBD1 (6 bases). V lost 0 bases, J lost 13 bases, and 13 bases lay in between. This CDR3 is built from 13 residues. Germline lookup yields CDR1 MGHRA and CDR2 YSYEKL. The CDR3 is CASSQDLRGSQHF. The CDR3 DNA reads as TGCGCCAGCAGCCAAGATCTCAGGGGCTCGCAGCATTTT.

The chain recombines TRBV18 with TRBJ2-3; TRBD1 agrees at 8 bases. CDR3 length: 15 amino acids. Germline lookup yields CDR1 KGHSH and CDR2 LQKENI. The ends lost 2 bases at V and 2 bases at J; junction bases unmatched: 3. DNA for the CDR3: TGTGCCAGCTCACCAAGGGGACAGGTCACAGATACGCAGTATTTT. Its translation: CASSPRGQVTDTQYF.

The V gene is TRBV28, the J gene TRBJ1-4; the D gene is possibly TRBD1 (6 bases). The V and J ends lost 4 bases and 4 bases respectively, with 13 bases between them. The CDR3 is 15 amino acids. From germline, CDR1 is MDHEN and CDR2 SYDVKM. This chain's CDR3 is CASSSRTEINEKLFF. The CDR3 DNA follows: TGTGCCAGCAGTTCCCGGACAGAGATTAATGAAAAACTGTTTTTT.

The genes are TRBV7-2 and TRBJ2-3; 9 bases agree with TRBD2. Looked up from germline, CDR1 is SGHTA and CDR2 is FQGNSA. The CDR3 runs to 16 residues. With V trimmed by 2 bases and J by 2 bases, 5 bases remained unmatched. CDR3 in amino acids: CASSLLAGQITDTQYF. CDR3 sequence (DNA): TGTGCCAGCAGCTTACTAGCGGGGCAAATCACAGATACGCAGTATTTT.

The chain carries TRBV2 and TRBJ2-2; D is unresolved. Germline V gene lookup returns CDR1 SNHLY and CDR2 FYNNEI. The V end lost 6 bases, the J end lost 2 bases, and 10 bases lay between the germline ends. The CDR3 has 14 amino acids. The CDR3 region is CASRPTRNTGELFF. DNA for the CDR3: TGTGCCAGCAGGCCCACACGAAACACCGGGGAGCTGTTTTTT.

The chain combines TRBV18 with TRBJ2-7, with TRBD2 identical over 7 bases. The CDR3 is 15 residues long. CDR1 is KGHSH and CDR2 is LQKENI in the germline V gene. V shed 1 base and J 2 bases; nucleotides not matched to a gene: 5. The DNA of the CDR3 is TGTGCCAGCTCACCACAGGCGGGAGTCCCCTACGAGCAGTACTTC. Protein: CASSPQAGVPYEQYF.

This clone is a singleton in its sample. This rearrangement joins TRBV4-2 to TRBJ1-2; D unclear. Trimming shortened V by 4 bases and J by 3 bases, and 15 bases separated the two germline ends. CDR1 is LGHNA and CDR2 is YNFKEQ in the germline V gene. This CDR3 is built from 15 residues. This CDR3 is CASSPTPTSDYGYTF. CDR3 nucleotide sequence: TGTGCCAGCAGCCCGACTCCGACTAGCGACTATGGCTACACCTTC.

The chain joins TRBV18 to TRBJ2-1, with 11 positions matching TRBD2. Germline V gives CDR1 KGHSH, CDR2 LQKENI. The CDR3 runs 17 residues. Trimming took 0 bases from V and 4 from J; bases not matched to a gene: 5. The DNA for the CDR3 is TGTGCCAGCTCACCACCTAATGTAGCGGGAGGGTACAATGAGCAGTTCTTC. Translated: CASSPPNVAGGYNEQFF.